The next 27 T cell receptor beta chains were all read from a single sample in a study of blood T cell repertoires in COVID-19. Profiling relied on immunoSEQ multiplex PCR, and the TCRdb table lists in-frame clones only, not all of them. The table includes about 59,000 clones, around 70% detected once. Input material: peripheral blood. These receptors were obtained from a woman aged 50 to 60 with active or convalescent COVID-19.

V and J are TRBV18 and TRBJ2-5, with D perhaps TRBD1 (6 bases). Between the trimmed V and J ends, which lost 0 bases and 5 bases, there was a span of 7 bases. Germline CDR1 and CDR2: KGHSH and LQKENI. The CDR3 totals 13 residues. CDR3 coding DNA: TGTGCCAGCTCACCACCTGGACAGGAGACCCAGTACTTC. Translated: CASSPPGQETQYF.

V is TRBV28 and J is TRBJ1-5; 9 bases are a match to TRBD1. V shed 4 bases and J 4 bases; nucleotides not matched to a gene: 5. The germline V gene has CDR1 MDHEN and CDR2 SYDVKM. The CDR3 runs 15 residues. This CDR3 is CASSWGQGLNQPQHF. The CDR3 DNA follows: TGTGCCAGCAGTTGGGGACAGGGCCTAAATCAGCCCCAGCATTTT.

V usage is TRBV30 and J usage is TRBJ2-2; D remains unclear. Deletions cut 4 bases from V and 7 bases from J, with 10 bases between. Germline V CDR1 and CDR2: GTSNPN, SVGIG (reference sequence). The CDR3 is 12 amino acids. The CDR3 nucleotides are TGTGCCTGGACGGAATCAGGCGGGGAGCTGTTTTTT. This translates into CAWTESGGELFF. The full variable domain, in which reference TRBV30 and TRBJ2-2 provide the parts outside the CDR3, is SQTIHQWPATLVQPVGSPLSLECTVEGTSNPNLYWYRQAAGRGLQLLFYSVGIGQISSEVPQNLSASRPQDRQFILSSKKLLLSDSGFYLCAWTESGGELFFGEGSRLTVL.

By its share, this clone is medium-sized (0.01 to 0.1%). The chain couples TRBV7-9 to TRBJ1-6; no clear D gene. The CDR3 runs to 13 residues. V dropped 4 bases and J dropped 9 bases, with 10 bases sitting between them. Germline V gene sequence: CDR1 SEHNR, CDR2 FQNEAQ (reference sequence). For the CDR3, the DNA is TGTGCCAGCAGCTCCAGCGGACTTTCACCCCTCCACTTT. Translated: CASSSSGLSPLHF.

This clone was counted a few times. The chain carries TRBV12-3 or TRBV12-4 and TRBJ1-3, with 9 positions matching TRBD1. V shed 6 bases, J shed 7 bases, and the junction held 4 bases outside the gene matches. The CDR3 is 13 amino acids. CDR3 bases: TGTGCCAGCAGCCGCGGACAGGGGAACACCATATATTTT. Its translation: CASSRGQGNTIYF.

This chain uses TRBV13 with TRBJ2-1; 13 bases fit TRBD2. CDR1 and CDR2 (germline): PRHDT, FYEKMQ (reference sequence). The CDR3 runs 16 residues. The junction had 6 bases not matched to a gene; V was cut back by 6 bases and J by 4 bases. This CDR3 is CASRPLLAGGYNEQFF. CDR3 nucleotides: TGTGCCAGCAGACCTCTACTAGCGGGAGGGTACAATGAGCAGTTCTTC. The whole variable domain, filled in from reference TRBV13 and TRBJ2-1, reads AAGVIQSPRHLIKEKRETATLKCYPIPRHDTVYWYQQGPGQDPQFLISFYEKMQSDKGSIPDRFSAQQFSDYHSELNMSSLELGDSALYFCASRPLLAGGYNEQFFGPGTRLTVL.

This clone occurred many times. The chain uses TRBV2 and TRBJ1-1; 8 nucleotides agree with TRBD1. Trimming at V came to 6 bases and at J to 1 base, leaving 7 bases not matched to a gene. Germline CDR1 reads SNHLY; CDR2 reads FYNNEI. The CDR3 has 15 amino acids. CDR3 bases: TGTGCCAGCAGACCCCAGGGACAGGAGAACACTGAAGCTTTCTTT. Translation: CASRPQGQENTEAFF.

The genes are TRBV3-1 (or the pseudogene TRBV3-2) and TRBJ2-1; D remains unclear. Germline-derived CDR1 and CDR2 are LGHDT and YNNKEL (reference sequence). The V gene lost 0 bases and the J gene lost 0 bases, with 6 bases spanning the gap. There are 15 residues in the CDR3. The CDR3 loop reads CASSQDLASYNEQFF. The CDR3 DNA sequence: TGTGCCAGCAGCCAAGATCTGGCCTCCTACAATGAGCAGTTCTTC.

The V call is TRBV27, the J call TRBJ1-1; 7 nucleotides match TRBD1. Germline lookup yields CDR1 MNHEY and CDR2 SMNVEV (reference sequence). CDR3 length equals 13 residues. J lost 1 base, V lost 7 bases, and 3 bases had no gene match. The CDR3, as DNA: TGTGCCAGCATGAGACAGGGGAACACTGAAGCTTTCTTT. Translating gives CASMRQGNTEAFF.

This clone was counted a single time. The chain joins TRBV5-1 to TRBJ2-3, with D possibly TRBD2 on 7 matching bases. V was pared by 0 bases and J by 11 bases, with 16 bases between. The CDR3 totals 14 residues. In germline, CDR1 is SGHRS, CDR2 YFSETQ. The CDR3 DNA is TGCGCCAGCAGCTTGGAAGGGGGGAGGGCCGGGCAGTATTTT. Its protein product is CASSLEGGRAGQYF.

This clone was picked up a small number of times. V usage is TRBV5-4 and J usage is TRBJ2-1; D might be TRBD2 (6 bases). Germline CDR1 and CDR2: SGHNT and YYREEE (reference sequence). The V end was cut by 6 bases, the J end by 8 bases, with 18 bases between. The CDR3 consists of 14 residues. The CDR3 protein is CASTSPGDGHEQFF. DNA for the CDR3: TGTGCCAGCACCTCTCCGGGGGACGGGCATGAGCAGTTCTTC.

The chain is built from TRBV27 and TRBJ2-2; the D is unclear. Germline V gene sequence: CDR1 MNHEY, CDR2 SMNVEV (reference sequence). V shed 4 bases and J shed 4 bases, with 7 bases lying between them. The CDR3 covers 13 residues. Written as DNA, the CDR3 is TGTGCCAGCAGTTCCCTAAGCACCGGGGAGCTGTTTTTT. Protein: CASSSLSTGELFF.

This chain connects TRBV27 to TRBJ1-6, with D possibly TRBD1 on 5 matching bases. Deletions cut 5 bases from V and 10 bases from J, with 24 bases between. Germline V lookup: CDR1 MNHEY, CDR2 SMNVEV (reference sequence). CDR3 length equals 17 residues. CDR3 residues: CASSLNPGPLAGSPLHF. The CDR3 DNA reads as TGTGCCAGCAGTCTCAACCCAGGGCCCCTGGCTGGGTCACCCCTCCACTTT.

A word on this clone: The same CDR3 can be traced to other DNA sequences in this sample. CDR3 nucleotide sequence: TGTGCCAGTGGGCGGACTAGCGGCCAAGAGACCCAGTACTTC. It encodes CASGRTSGQETQYF. The rearrangement links TRBV19 to TRBJ2-5, with 10 nucleotides matching TRBD2. J was trimmed by 1 base and V by 8 bases; bases with no gene match: 4. The CDR3 loop spans 14 amino acids. CDR1 and CDR2 (germline): LNHDA, SQIVND (reference sequence).

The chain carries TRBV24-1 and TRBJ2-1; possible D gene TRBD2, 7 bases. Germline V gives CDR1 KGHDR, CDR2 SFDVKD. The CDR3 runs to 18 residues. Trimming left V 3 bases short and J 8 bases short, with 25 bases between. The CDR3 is CATSDTKLGGPPFDEQFF. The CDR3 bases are TGTGCCACCAGTGATACTAAGCTGGGGGGGCCCCCGTTTGATGAGCAGTTCTTC.

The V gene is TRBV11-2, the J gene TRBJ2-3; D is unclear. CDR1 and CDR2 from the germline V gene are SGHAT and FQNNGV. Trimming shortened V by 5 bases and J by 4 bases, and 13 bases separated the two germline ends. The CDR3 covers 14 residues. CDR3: CASSLQEWSDTQYF. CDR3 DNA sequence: TGTGCCAGCAGCCTCCAGGAATGGTCAGATACGCAGTATTTT.

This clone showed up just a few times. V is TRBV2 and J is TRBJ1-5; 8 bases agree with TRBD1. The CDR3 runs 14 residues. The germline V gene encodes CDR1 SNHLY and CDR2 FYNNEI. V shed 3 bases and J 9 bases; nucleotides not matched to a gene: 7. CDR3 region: CASSESGQGRPQHF. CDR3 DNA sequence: TGTGCCAGCAGTGAGAGCGGACAGGGCAGGCCCCAGCATTTT.

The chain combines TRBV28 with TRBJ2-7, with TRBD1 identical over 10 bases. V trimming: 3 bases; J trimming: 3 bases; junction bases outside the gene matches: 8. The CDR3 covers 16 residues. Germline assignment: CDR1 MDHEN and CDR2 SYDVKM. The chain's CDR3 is CASSFEWTGGDYEQYF. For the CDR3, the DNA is TGTGCCAGCAGTTTTGAATGGACAGGGGGGGACTACGAGCAGTACTTC. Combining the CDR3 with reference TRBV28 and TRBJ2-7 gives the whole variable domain DVKVTQSSRYLVKRTGEKVFLECVQDMDHENMFWYRQDPGLGLRLIYFSYDVKMKEKGDIPEGYSVSREKKERFSLILESASTNQTSMYLCASSFEWTGGDYEQYFGPGTRLTVT.

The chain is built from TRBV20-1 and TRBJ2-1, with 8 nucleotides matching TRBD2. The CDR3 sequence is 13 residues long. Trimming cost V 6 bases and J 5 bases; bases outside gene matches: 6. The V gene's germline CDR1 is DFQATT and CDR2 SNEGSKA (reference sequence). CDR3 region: CSASTSGHNEQFF. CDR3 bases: TGCAGTGCCAGTACTAGCGGTCACAATGAGCAGTTCTTC.

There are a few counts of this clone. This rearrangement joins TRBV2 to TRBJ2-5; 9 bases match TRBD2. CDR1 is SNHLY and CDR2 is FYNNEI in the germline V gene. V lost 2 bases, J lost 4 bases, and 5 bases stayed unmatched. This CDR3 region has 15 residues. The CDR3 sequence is CASSENGLASETQYF. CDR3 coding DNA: TGTGCCAGCAGTGAAAATGGACTAGCGTCAGAGACCCAGTACTTC.

CDR3: CASTPTLISGLEQYF. As DNA, the CDR3 is TGTGCCAGCACTCCGACCCTGATTTCAGGGCTTGAGCAGTACTTC. V usage is TRBV5-6 and J usage is TRBJ2-7, with D possibly matching TRBD1 (5 bases). The CDR3 is 15 residues long. V was cut by 6 bases and J by 7 bases, with 23 bases left in between. The germline V gene has CDR1 SGHDT and CDR2 YYEEEE.

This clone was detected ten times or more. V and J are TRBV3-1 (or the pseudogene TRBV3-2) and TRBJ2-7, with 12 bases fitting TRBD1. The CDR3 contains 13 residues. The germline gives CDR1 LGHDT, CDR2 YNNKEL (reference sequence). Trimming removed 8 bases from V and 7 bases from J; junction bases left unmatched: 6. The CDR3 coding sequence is TGTGCCAGCTCCGGGACAGGGGGCAGGGAGCAGTACTTC. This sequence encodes CASSGTGGREQYF.

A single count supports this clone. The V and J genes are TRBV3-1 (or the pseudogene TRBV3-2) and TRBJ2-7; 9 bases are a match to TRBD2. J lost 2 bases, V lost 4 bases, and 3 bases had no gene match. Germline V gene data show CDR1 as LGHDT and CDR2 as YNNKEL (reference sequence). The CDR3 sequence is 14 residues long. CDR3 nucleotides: TGTGCCAGCAGCCTCGGGACTAGCCCCTACGAGCAGTACTTC. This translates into CASSLGTSPYEQYF.

The CDR3 sequence: CASSSATSHPGQYF. For the CDR3, the DNA is TGTGCCAGCAGCTCCGCGACTAGCCATCCCGGGCAGTACTTC. The V call is TRBV5-8, the J call TRBJ2-7, with 7 bases aligning to TRBD2. Trimming took 3 bases from V and 9 from J; bases not matched to a gene: 12. The CDR3 spans 14 residues. The germline V gene has CDR1 SGHTS and CDR2 YDEGEE. The full variable domain, its missing parts supplied by reference TRBV5-8 and TRBJ2-7, is EAGVTQSPTHLIKTRGQQATLRCSPISGHTSVYWYQQALGLGLQFLLWYDEGEERNRGNFPPRFSGRQFPNYSSELNVNALELEDSALYLCASSSATSHPGQYFGPGTRLTVT.

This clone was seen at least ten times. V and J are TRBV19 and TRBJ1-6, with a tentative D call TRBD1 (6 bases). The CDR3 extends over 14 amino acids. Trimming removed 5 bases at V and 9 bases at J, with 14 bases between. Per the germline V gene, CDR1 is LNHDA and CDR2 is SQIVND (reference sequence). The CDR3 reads CASSLQGTGSPLHF. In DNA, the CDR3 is TGTGCCAGTAGTTTACAGGGAACGGGTTCACCCCTCCACTTT.

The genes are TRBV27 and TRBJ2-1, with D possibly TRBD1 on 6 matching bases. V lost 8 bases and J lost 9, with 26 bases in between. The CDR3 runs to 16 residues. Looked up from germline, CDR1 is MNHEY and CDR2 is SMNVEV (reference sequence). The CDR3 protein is CASAPWPAGVASEQFF. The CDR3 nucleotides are TGTGCCAGCGCCCCATGGCCCGCAGGGGTGGCTTCTGAGCAGTTCTTC.

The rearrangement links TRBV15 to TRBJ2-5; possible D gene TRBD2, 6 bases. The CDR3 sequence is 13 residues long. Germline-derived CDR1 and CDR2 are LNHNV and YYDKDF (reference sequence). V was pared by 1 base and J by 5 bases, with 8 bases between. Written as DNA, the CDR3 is TGTGCCACCAGCAGAGGACTAGGGGAGACCCAGTACTTC. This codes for CATSRGLGETQYF.